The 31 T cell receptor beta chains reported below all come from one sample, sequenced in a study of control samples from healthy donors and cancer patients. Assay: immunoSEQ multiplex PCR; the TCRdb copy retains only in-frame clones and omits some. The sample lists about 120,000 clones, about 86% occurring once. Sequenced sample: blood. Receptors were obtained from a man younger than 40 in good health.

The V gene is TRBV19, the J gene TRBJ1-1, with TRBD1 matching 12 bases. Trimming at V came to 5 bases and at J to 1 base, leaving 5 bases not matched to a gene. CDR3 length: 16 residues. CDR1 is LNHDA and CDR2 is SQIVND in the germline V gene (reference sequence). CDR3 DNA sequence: TGTGCCAGTAGTTTTCCGGGACAGGGGGCGAACACTGAAGCTTTCTTT. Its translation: CASSFPGQGANTEAFF. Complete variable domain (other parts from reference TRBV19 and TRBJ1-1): DGGITQSPKYLFRKEGQNVTLSCEQNLNHDAMYWYRQDPGQGLRLIYYSQIVNDFQKGDIAEGYSVSREKKESFPLTVTSAQKNPTAFYLCASSFPGQGANTEAFFGQGTRLTVV.

The CDR3 coding sequence is TGTGCCAGCAGCTACCCAGGCTCTGGGGCCAACGTCCTGACTTTC. Translated, it gives CASSYPGSGANVLTF. The chain is built from TRBV11-2 and TRBJ2-6, with D unresolved. In germline, CDR1 is SGHAT, CDR2 FQNNGV. This CDR3 comprises 15 residues. V was shortened by 4 bases and J by 0 bases, with 7 bases between the two germline ends.

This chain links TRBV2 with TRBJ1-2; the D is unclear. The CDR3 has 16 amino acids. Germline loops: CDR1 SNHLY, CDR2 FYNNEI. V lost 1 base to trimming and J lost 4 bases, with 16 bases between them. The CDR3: CASSEVGRSWGYGYTF. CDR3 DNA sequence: TGTGCCAGCAGTGAAGTGGGCAGATCCTGGGGCTATGGCTACACCTTC.

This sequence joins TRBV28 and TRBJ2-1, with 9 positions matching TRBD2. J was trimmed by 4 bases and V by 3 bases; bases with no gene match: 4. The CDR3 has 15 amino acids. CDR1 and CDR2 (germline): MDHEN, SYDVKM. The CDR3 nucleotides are TGTGCCAGCAGTTTGCGCGGGGGGGGATACAATGAGCAGTTCTTC. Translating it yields CASSLRGGGYNEQFF.

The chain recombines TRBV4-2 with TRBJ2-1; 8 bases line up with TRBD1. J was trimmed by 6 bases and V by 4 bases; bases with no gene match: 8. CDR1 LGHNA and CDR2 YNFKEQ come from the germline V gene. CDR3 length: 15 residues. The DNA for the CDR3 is TGTGCCAGCAGCCCCCAGGGGGCGATTGTCAATGAGCAGTTCTTC. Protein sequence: CASSPQGAIVNEQFF.

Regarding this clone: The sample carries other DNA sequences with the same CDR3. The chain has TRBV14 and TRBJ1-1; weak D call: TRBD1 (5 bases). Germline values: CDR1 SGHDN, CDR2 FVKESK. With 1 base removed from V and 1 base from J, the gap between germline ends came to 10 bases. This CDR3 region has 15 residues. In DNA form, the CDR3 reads TGTGCCAGCAGCCAAGTGGCAGGGTCGAACACTGAAGCTTTCTTT. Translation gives CASSQVAGSNTEAFF.

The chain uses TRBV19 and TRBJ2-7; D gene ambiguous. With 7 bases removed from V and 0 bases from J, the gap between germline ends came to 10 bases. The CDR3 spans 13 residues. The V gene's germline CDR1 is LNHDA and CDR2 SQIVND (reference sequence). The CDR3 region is CASKRTDSYEQYF. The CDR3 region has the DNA TGTGCCAGTAAACGGACGGACTCCTACGAGCAGTACTTC.

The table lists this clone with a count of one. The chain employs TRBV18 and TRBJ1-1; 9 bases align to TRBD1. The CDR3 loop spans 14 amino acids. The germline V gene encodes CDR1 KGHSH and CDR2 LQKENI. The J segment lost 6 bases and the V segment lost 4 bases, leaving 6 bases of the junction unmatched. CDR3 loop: CASSLGQGRAEAFF. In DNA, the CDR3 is TGTGCCAGCTCACTAGGACAGGGGAGGGCTGAAGCTTTCTTT.

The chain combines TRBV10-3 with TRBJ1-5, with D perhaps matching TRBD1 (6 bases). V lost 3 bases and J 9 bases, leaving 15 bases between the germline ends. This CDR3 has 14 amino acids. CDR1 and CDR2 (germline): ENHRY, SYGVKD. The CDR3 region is CAISEGQTERPQHF. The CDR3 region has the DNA TGTGCCATCAGTGAAGGACAGACGGAGCGGCCCCAGCATTTT.

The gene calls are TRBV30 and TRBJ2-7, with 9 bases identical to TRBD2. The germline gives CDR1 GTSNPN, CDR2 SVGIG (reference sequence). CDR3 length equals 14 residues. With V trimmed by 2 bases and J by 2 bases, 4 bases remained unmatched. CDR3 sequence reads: CAWSILAGPYEQYF. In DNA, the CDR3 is TGTGCCTGGAGTATCCTAGCGGGGCCCTACGAGCAGTACTTC. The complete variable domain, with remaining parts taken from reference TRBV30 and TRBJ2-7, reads SQTIHQWPATLVQPVGSPLSLECTVEGTSNPNLYWYRQAAGRGLQLLFYSVGIGQISSEVPQNLSASRPQDRQFILSSKKLLLSDSGFYLCAWSILAGPYEQYFGPGTRLTVT.

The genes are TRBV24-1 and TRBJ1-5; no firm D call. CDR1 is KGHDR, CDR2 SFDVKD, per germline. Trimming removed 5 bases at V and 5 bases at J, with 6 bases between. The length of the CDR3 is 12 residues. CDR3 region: CATSGVDQPQHF. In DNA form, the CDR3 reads TGTGCCACCAGTGGGGTTGATCAGCCCCAGCATTTT.

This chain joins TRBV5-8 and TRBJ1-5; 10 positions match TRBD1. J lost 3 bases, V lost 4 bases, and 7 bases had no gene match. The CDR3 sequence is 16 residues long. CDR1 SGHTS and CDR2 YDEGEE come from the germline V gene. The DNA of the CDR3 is TGTGCCAGCAGCAGCTGGACAGGGGGAAACAATCAGCCCCAGCATTTT. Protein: CASSSWTGGNNQPQHF.

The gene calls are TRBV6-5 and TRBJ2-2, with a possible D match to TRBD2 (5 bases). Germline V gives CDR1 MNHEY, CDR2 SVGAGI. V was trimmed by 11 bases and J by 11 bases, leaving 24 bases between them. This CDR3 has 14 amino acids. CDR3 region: CASSYVSNTGELFF. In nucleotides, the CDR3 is TGTGCCTCTAGCTATGTAAGCAATACTGGCGAGCTGTTTTTT.

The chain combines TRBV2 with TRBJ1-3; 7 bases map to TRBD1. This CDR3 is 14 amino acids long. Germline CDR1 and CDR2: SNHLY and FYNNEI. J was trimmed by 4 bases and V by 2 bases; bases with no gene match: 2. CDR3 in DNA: TGTGCCAGCAGTGAACAGGGACAGGGAAACACCATATATTTT. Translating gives CASSEQGQGNTIYF.

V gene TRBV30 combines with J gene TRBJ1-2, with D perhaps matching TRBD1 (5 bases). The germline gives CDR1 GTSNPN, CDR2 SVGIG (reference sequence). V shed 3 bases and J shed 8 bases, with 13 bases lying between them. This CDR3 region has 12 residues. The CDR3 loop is CAWSQGQEGYTF. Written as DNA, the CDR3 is TGTGCCTGGAGCCAGGGTCAAGAAGGCTACACCTTC. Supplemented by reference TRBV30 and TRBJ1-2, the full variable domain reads SQTIHQWPATLVQPVGSPLSLECTVEGTSNPNLYWYRQAAGRGLQLLFYSVGIGQISSEVPQNLSASRPQDRQFILSSKKLLLSDSGFYLCAWSQGQEGYTFGSGTRLTVV.

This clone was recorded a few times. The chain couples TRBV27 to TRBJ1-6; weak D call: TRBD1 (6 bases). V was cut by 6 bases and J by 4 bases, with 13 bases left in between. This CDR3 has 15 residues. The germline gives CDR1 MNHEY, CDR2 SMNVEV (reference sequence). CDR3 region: CASRPTGQYNSPLHF. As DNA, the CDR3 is TGTGCCAGCAGACCAACGGGACAATATAATTCACCCCTCCACTTT.

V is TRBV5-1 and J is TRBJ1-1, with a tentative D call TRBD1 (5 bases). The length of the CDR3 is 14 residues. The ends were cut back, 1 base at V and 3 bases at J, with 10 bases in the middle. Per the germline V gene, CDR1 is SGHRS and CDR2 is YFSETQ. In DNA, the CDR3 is TGCGCCAGCAGCTTGCAGGGTTGGGACACTGAAGCTTTCTTT. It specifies CASSLQGWDTEAFF. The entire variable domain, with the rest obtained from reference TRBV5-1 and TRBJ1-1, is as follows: KAGVTQTPRYLIKTRGQQVTLSCSPISGHRSVSWYQQTPGQGLQFLFEYFSETQRNKGNFPGRFSGRQFSNSRSEMNVSTLELGDSALYLCASSLQGWDTEAFFGQGTRLTVV.

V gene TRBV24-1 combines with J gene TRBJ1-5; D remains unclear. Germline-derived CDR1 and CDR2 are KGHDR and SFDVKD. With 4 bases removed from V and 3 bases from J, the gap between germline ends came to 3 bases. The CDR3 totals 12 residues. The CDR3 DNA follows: TGTGCCACCAGTGAGCTCAATCAGCCCCAGCATTTT. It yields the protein CATSELNQPQHF.

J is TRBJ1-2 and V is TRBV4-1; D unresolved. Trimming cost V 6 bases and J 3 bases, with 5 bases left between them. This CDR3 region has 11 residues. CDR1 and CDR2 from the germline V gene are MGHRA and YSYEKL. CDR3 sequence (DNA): TGCGCCAGCAGAAGGGACTATGGCTACACCTTC. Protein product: CASRRDYGYTF.

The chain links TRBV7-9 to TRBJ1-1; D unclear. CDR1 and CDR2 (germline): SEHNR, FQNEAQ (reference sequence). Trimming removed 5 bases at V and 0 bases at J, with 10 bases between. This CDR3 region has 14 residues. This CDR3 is CASSPTDLNTEAFF. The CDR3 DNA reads TGTGCCAGCAGCCCCACGGACTTGAACACTGAAGCTTTCTTT.

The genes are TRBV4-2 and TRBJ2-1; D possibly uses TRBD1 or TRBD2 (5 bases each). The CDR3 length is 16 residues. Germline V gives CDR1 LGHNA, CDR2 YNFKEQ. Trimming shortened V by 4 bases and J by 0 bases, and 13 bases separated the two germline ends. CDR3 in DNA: TGTGCCAGCAGCCTTCCCGGGACGGACTCCTACAATGAGCAGTTCTTC. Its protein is CASSLPGTDSYNEQFF.

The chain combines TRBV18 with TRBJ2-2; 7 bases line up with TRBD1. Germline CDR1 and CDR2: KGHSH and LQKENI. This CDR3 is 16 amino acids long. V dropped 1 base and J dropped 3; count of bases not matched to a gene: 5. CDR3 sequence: CASSPRGGTDTGELFF. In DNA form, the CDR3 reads TGTGCCAGCTCACCACGAGGGGGCACGGACACCGGGGAGCTGTTTTTT.

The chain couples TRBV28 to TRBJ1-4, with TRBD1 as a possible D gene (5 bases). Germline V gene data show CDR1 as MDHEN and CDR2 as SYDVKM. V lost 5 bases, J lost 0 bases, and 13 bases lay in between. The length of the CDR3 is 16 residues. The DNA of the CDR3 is TGTGCCAGCAGTGTACAGGAACCCGCAACTAATGAAAAACTGTTTTTT. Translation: CASSVQEPATNEKLFF.

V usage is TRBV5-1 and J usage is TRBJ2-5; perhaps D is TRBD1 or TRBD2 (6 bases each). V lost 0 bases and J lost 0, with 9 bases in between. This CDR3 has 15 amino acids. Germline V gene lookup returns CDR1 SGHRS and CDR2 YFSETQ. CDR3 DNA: TGCGCCAGCAGCTTGGAAGGGGGGTACCAAGAGACCCAGTACTTC. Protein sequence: CASSLEGGYQETQYF.

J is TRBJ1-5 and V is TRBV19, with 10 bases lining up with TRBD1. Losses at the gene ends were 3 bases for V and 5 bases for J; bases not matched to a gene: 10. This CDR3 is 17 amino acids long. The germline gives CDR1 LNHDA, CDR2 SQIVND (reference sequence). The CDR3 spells CASSIYRGQGSYQPQHF. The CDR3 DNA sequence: TGTGCCAGTAGTATCTACAGGGGACAGGGGAGTTATCAGCCCCAGCATTTT.

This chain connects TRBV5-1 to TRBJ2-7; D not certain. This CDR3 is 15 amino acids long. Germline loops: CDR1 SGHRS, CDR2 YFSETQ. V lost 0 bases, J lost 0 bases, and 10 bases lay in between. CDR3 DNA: TGCGCCAGCAGCTTGGCCGAACTGAGCTCCTACGAGCAGTACTTC. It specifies CASSLAELSSYEQYF.

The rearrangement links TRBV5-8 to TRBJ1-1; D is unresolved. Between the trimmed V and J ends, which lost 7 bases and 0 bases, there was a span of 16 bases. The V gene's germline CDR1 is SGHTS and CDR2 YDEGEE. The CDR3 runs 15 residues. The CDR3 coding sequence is TGTGCCAGCCAAGGATTTTCGAGCTTGAACACTGAAGCTTTCTTT. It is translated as CASQGFSSLNTEAFF. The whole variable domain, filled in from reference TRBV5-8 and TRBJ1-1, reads EAGVTQSPTHLIKTRGQQATLRCSPISGHTSVYWYQQALGLGLQFLLWYDEGEERNRGNFPPRFSGRQFPNYSSELNVNALELEDSALYLCASQGFSSLNTEAFFGQGTRLTVV.

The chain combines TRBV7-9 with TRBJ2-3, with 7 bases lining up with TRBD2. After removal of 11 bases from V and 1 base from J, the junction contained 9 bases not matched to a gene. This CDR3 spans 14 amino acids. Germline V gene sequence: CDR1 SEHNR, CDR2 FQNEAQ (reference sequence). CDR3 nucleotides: TGTGCCGGGGGGGATGCCGGGGGCACAGATACGCAGTATTTT. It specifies CAGGDAGGTDTQYF. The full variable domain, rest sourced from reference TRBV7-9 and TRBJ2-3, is DTGVSQNPRHKITKRGQNVTFRCDPISEHNRLYWYRQTLGQGPEFLTYFQNEAQLEKSRLLSDRFSAERPKGSFSTLEIQRTEQGDSAMYLCAGGDAGGTDTQYFGPGTRLTVL.

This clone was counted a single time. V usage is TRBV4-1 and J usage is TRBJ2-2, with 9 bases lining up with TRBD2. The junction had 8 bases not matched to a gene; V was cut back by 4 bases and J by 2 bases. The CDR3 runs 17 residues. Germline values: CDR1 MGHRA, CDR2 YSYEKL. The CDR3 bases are TGCGCCAGCAGCCCGAAAGCGGGGGGTATTAACACCGGGGAGCTGTTTTTT. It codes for CASSPKAGGINTGELFF.

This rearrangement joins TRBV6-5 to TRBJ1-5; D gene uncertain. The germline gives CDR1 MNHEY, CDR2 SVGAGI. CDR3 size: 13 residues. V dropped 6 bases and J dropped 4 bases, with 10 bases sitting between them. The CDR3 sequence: CASSRTVNQPQHF. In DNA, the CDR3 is TGTGCCAGCAGCAGGACGGTTAATCAGCCCCAGCATTTT.

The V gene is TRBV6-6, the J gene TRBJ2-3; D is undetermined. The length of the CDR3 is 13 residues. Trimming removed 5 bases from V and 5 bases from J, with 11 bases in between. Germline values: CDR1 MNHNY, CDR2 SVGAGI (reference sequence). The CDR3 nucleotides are TGTGCCAGCAGTGCAATTGAAGGAGATACGCAGTATTTT. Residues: CASSAIEGDTQYF.